This T cell receptor beta chain was observed in a study of cytomegalovirus exposure and HLA in healthy donors. About the research overall: Roughly 80% of more than 300 genotyped donors fell in the Caucasian-associated ancestry cluster. General observations from the study: According to a later analysis, donors in an Asian-associated ancestry cluster reportedly had fewer N-insertions than the roughly 720-donor mean. The study designated around 150 TCR beta chains cytomegalovirus-associated.

This PCR relied on a set of 60 Vbeta primers and 13 Jbeta primers. In the authors' workflow: Among the unique TCR beta chains that a later analysis counted, 80 million to 100 million in all, approximately 12 million were shared. Clones were read by immunoSEQ multiplex PCR, and TCRdb kept only the in-frame ones, dropping some. For V, J and clone size, that table is used; D and trimming come from the DNA. Of approximately 150,000 clones in the sample, approximately 84% were seen once. Trimming took off 0 bases at V and 5 bases at J, with 13 bases between the two ends. The CDR3 consists of 15 residues. CDR1 LGHNA and CDR2 YSLEER come from the germline V gene. With regard to this clone: Its specificity is unknown.

Sequencing input: PBMCs. This chain joins TRBV4-3 and TRBJ2-5; a possible D gene is TRBD2 (7 bases). This clonotype originated in a young man in good health and CMV-seronegative. In DNA, the CDR3 is TGCGCCAGCAGCCAAGAGGGGGGGGCGGCGGAGACCCAGTACTTC. Translating gives CASSQEGGAAETQYF.